This TCR beta chain was captured by sequencing in a study of cytomegalovirus exposure and HLA in healthy donors. The wider study: The 666 first-cohort repertoires shared a platform with the approximately 110 validation repertoires, as reported in a later analysis. Study-level points and caveats: Cytomegalovirus-associated TCR beta chains were listed, numbering 164. Cytomegalovirus status, reportedly, was diagnosed with high specificity and sensitivity by the classifier.

This clone was found a few times. The antigen remains unidentified. TCRdb's copy holds only in-frame clones and misses some; the assay was immunoSEQ multiplex PCR. The sample contains 350,000 or so clones, more than 80% of which appear only once. Germline-derived CDR1 and CDR2 are MNHEY and SVGAGI. This CDR3 region has 14 residues. The V and J ends lost 6 bases and 5 bases, in that order; junction bases with no gene match: 9. Sequences were obtained from PBMCs. This rearrangement joins TRBV6-5 to TRBJ1-2; TRBD1 aligns across 7 bases. This TCR derives from a woman between 18 and 29 years old in good health and CMV-seronegative. In DNA form, the CDR3 reads TGTGCCAGCAGGCCTCGGGACAGAGGGTATGGCTACACCTTC. Protein: CASRPRDRGYGYTF.